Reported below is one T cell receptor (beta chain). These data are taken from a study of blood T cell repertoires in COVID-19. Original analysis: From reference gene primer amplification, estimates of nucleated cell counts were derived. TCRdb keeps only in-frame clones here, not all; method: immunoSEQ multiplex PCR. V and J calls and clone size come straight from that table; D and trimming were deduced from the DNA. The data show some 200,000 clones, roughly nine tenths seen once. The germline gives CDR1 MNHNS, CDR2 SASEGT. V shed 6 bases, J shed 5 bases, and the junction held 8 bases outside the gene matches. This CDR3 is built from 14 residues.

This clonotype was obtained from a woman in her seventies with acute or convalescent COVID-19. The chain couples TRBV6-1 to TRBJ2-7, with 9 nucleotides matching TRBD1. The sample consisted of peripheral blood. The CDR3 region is CASSPRDRVNEQYF. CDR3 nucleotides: TGTGCCAGCAGCCCCCGGGACAGGGTCAACGAGCAGTACTTC.